Shown below are 8 T cell receptor beta chains from a single sample sequenced in a study of T-cell memory formation after mild COVID-19. Via MiXCR, TCRdb re-called the 5' RACE reads, giving one row per CDR3 protein. Of about 110,000 distinct CDR3 sequences in the sample, about a fifth are singletons; the top ten hold about 42%. The sequenced material came from PBMCs or a T cell subset sorted from them (not recorded which). These receptors all come from a man aged 18 to 30 who had mild COVID-19 (a few samples of this study predate the infection). Cell type and time point are not known.

This clonotype was seen a handful of times. The J gene is TRBJ1-5, the V gene TRBV18; tentatively, D is TRBD1 (5 bases). Between the trimmed V and J ends, which lost 2 bases and 3 bases, there was a span of 8 bases. This CDR3 is 14 amino acids long. Germline V gives CDR1 KGHSH, CDR2 LQKENI. The CDR3 loop is CASSPAGHNQPQHF. CDR3 bases: TGTGCCAGCTCACCAGCAGGGCACAATCAGCCCCAGCATTTT.

The chain links TRBV6-5 to TRBJ1-2; D gene unclear. V lost 9 bases, J lost 3 bases, and 17 bases lay in between. Germline CDR1 MNHEY, CDR2 SVGAGI. The CDR3 has 14 amino acids. The DNA for the CDR3 is TGTGCCAGTTCCTCCGGCTCCTCCTACTATGGCTACACCTTC. It specifies CASSSGSSYYGYTF.

J is TRBJ1-1 and V is TRBV6-2 or TRBV6-3; D call uncertain. Deletions cut 8 bases from V and 5 bases from J, with 21 bases between. CDR3 length equals 15 residues. Looked up from germline, CDR1 is MNHEY and CDR2 is SVGEGT. In DNA form, the CDR3 reads TGTGCCAGCGGAAAAGTCTTGGGAGTTGGGACTGAAGCTTTCTTT. This encodes CASGKVLGVGTEAFF.

This clonotype was recorded a few times. The V and J genes are TRBV4-1 and TRBJ1-5, with a possible D match to TRBD1 (5 bases). V was trimmed by 8 bases and J by 4 bases, leaving 21 bases between them. The CDR3 runs to 16 residues. The germline V gene has CDR1 MGHRA and CDR2 YSYEKL. The CDR3 DNA reads as TGCGCCAGCTCGAACGGGGCCTCCATCGTGAATCAGCCCCAGCATTTT. Amino acid sequence: CASSNGASIVNQPQHF.

This clonotype was recorded a few times. The chain joins TRBV6-1 to TRBJ2-4; D gene ambiguous. The V and J ends lost 2 bases and 11 bases respectively, with 10 bases between them. The CDR3 contains 12 residues. Germline loops: CDR1 MNHNS, CDR2 SASEGT. The CDR3 bases are TGTGCCAGCAGTGAAATAGTCGCCCTTCAGTACTTC. Its translation: CASSEIVALQYF.

This clonotype was picked up a small number of times. The chain couples TRBV7-2 to TRBJ1-2; D uncertain. Germline CDR1 reads SGHTA; CDR2 reads FQGNSA. The V end was cut by 4 bases, the J end by 4 bases, with 7 bases between. CDR3 length: 12 residues. CDR3 in amino acids: CASSSVGYGYTF. In DNA form, the CDR3 reads TGTGCCAGCAGCTCCGTGGGCTATGGCTACACCTTC.

This chain links TRBV27 with TRBJ1-1, with 9 bases lining up with TRBD1. V lost 7 bases to trimming and J lost 1 base; unmatched junction nucleotides: 1. Looked up from germline, CDR1 is MNHEY and CDR2 is SMNVEV (reference sequence). The CDR3 extends over 13 amino acids. The CDR3 DNA reads TGTGCCAGCACGGGACAGGGGAACACTGAAGCTTTCTTT. It specifies CASTGQGNTEAFF.

This clonotype was picked up a small number of times. This sequence joins TRBV11-2 and TRBJ2-7; 12 positions agree with TRBD2. The germline CDR1 and CDR2 sequences are SGHAT and FQNNGV. The CDR3 spans 13 residues. The J segment lost 4 bases and the V segment lost 6 bases, leaving 1 base of the junction unmatched. The CDR3 reads CASRGTSGYEQYV. The CDR3 nucleotides are TGTGCCAGCAGGGGGACTAGCGGGTACGAGCAGTACGTC.